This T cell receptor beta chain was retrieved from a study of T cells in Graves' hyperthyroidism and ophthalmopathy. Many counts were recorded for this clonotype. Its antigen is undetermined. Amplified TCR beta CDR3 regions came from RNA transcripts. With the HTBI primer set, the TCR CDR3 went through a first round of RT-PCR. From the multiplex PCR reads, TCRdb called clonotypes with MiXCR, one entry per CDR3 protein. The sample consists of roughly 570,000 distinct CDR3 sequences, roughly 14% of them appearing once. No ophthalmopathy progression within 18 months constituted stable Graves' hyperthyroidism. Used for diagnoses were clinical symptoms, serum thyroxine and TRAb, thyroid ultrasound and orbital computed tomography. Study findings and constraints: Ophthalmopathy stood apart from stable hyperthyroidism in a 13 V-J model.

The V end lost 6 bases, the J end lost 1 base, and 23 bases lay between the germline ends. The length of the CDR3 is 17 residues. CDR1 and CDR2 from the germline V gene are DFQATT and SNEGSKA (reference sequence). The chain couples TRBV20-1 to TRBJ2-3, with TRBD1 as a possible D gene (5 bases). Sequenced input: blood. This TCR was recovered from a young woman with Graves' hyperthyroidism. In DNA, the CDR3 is TGCAGTGCAACCCCCAGCGTGGTACTCAGGGGCACAGATACGCAGTATTTT. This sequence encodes CSATPSVVLRGTDTQYF.